This entry is about one TCR beta chain. The data originate from a study of blood T cell repertoires in COVID-19. The J segment lost 0 bases and the V segment lost 11 bases, leaving 4 bases of the junction unmatched. Germline lookup yields CDR1 SNHLY and CDR2 FYNNEI. This CDR3 is built from 13 residues. Sequencing was performed with immunoSEQ multiplex PCR; in TCRdb, only in-frame clones are kept and a portion is missing. The repertoire holds around 260,000 clones, with roughly 90% as singletons. The clonotype originates from a man younger than 40 with active or convalescent COVID-19. The chain joins TRBV2 to TRBJ2-7; 10 nucleotides line up with TRBD1. Sequenced material: peripheral blood. In nucleotides, the CDR3 is TGTGCCCAAGGGACAGGGGACTCCTACGAGCAGTACTTC. Translating it yields CAQGTGDSYEQYF.